The 7 T cell receptor beta chains in this list originate from one sample, sequenced in a study of CD8+ T cells in alopecia areata. Once RNA had been extracted, it was reverse transcribed into cDNA to act as the sequencing template. This table comes from immunoSEQ multiplex PCR, and its TCRdb copy is limited to in-frame clones, with some not included. Of 140,000 or so clones listed, less than 65% are singletons. Sequencing input: CD8+ T cells sorted from blood. The receptors come from a human donor in good health.

The chain uses TRBV9 and TRBJ1-3; TRBD1 aligns across 8 bases. Germline CDR1 is SGDLS and CDR2 is YYNGEE. The CDR3 consists of 15 residues. The V segment lost 3 bases and the J segment 2 bases; nucleotides outside the gene matches: 4. CDR3 region: CASSATGATGNTIYF. DNA for the CDR3: TGTGCCAGCAGCGCGACAGGGGCTACTGGAAACACCATATATTTT.

This chain uses TRBV7-6 with TRBJ2-7; no definite D call. CDR3 length: 13 amino acids. Germline V gene sequence: CDR1 SGHVS, CDR2 FNYEAQ. V was shortened by 2 bases and J by 5 bases, with 10 bases between the two germline ends. As DNA, the CDR3 is TGTGCCAGCAGCTTACGGGCCCTCGACGAGCAGTACTTC. This sequence encodes CASSLRALDEQYF.

The chain is built from TRBV28 and TRBJ2-7; 9 bases are a match to TRBD1. The germline gives CDR1 MDHEN, CDR2 SYDVKM. The trim removed 5 bases at V and 4 bases at J, leaving 12 bases unmatched. CDR3 length: 16 amino acids. Here the CDR3 reads CASSTHGTGIGYEQYF. DNA of the CDR3: TGTGCCAGCAGTACGCATGGGACAGGGATCGGGTACGAGCAGTACTTC. Variable domain in full (rest from reference TRBV28 and TRBJ2-7): DVKVTQSSRYLVKRTGEKVFLECVQDMDHENMFWYRQDPGLGLRLIYFSYDVKMKEKGDIPEGYSVSREKKERFSLILESASTNQTSMYLCASSTHGTGIGYEQYFGPGTRLTVT.

The V gene is TRBV6-5, the J gene TRBJ2-3; 7 nucleotides align to TRBD1. Trimming took 7 bases from V and 4 from J; bases not matched to a gene: 8. CDR3 length equals 14 residues. CDR1 MNHEY and CDR2 SVGAGI come from the germline V gene. For the CDR3, the DNA is TGTGCCAGCAACCAACAGGGGCCCTCAGATACGCAGTATTTT. Translation gives CASNQQGPSDTQYF.

This chain connects TRBV2 to TRBJ2-7; D is uncertain. V lost 4 bases to trimming and J lost 4 bases, with 8 bases between them. CDR1 SNHLY and CDR2 FYNNEI come from the germline V gene. This CDR3 is 12 amino acids long. This CDR3 reads CASSVDKYEQYF. The CDR3 DNA reads as TGTGCCAGCAGTGTGGATAAGTACGAGCAGTACTTC.

This chain joins TRBV7-2 and TRBJ2-2; 8 bases align to TRBD2. Germline V lookup: CDR1 SGHTA, CDR2 FQGNSA. Losses at the gene ends were 1 base for V and 4 bases for J; bases not matched to a gene: 11. CDR3 length: 18 amino acids. The CDR3 DNA reads TGTGCCAGCAGCTTAGTTCCGGGGACTAGAGTTCGCACCGGGGAGCTGTTTTTT. Amino acid sequence: CASSLVPGTRVRTGELFF.

A few counts support this clone. The CDR3 is CSVEEVYGYTF. The CDR3 region has the DNA TGCAGCGTTGAAGAAGTCTATGGCTACACCTTC. The chain combines TRBV29-1 with TRBJ1-2, with unresolved D. CDR3 size: 11 residues. Germline V gene lookup returns CDR1 SQVTM and CDR2 ANQGSEA. Deletions cut 0 bases from V and 4 bases from J, with 3 bases between.